The 14 T cell receptor beta chains in this list originate from one sample, sequenced in a study of cytomegalovirus exposure and HLA in healthy donors. The PCR made use of 60 Vbeta and 13 Jbeta primers. The assay was immunoSEQ multiplex PCR, and TCRdb's table has in-frame clones only and misses some. With around 75,000 clones in the sample, the ten largest clones hold around 5%. Sequenced sample: PBMCs. Receptors originate from a man aged 40-49 years in good health and CMV-seronegative.

This chain joins TRBV7-9 and TRBJ2-6, with D possibly matching TRBD1 (6 bases). Per germline, CDR1 SEHNR and CDR2 FQNEAQ (reference sequence). The CDR3 is 15 amino acids. The ends were cut back, 8 bases at V and 0 bases at J, with 11 bases in the middle. CDR3 sequence: CASPGEYSGANVLTF. The CDR3, as DNA: TGTGCCAGCCCAGGGGAATACTCTGGGGCCAACGTCCTGACTTTC.

V is TRBV11-2 and J is TRBJ2-1, with TRBD1 matching over 10 bases. The CDR3 is 15 residues long. Germline V gene sequence: CDR1 SGHAT, CDR2 FQNNGV. J was trimmed by 5 bases and V by 4 bases; bases with no gene match: 5. The CDR3 loop is CASSYGTGADNEQFF. CDR3 coding DNA: TGTGCCAGCAGCTACGGGACAGGGGCTGACAATGAGCAGTTCTTC.

V gene TRBV7-2 combines with J gene TRBJ1-2, with 7 bases matching TRBD1. V lost 5 bases to trimming and J lost 3 bases; unmatched junction nucleotides: 6. CDR3 length: 14 amino acids. Germline assignment: CDR1 SGHTA and CDR2 FQGNSA. The CDR3 here is CASSVGGTDYGYTF. The CDR3 DNA is TGTGCCAGCAGCGTGGGCGGGACAGACTATGGCTACACCTTC.

V and J are TRBV19 and TRBJ1-2, with TRBD1 matching over 8 bases. Germline-derived CDR1 and CDR2 are LNHDA and SQIVND (reference sequence). This CDR3 has 14 amino acids. Unmatched junction bases numbered 9, after V lost 6 bases and J lost 6 bases. CDR3 sequence: CASSSTGGGNGYTF. The CDR3 region has the DNA TGTGCCAGTAGCAGTACAGGGGGTGGAAATGGCTACACCTTC. The complete variable domain, with remaining parts taken from reference TRBV19 and TRBJ1-2, reads DGGITQSPKYLFRKEGQNVTLSCEQNLNHDAMYWYRQDPGQGLRLIYYSQIVNDFQKGDIAEGYSVSREKKESFPLTVTSAQKNPTAFYLCASSSTGGGNGYTFGSGTRLTVV.

CDR3: CASSVEENQPQHF. CDR3 in DNA: TGTGCCAGCAGTGTCGAGGAAAATCAGCCCCAGCATTTT. The chain recombines TRBV6-4 with TRBJ1-5; D ambiguous. Germline-derived CDR1 and CDR2 are MRHNA and SNTAGT. V lost 4 bases and J 4 bases, leaving 8 bases between the germline ends. This CDR3 contains 13 residues.

The rearrangement links TRBV6-4 to TRBJ1-6; no clear D. This CDR3 comprises 14 residues. Per germline, CDR1 MRHNA and CDR2 SNTAGT. V shed 2 bases and J shed 6 bases, with 8 bases lying between them. Here the CDR3 reads CASSDRAGNSPLHF. The CDR3 DNA sequence: TGTGCCAGCAGTGACAGGGCGGGTAATTCACCCCTCCACTTT.

This chain joins TRBV11-2 and TRBJ2-5, with D uncertain. The J call is in doubt because the DNA end fits TRBJ2-7 better. The CDR3 covers 14 residues. The germline V gene encodes CDR1 SGHAT and CDR2 FQNNGV. The CDR3 coding sequence is TGTGCCAGCAGCGTAACGCAGCGTAACTACGAGCAGTACTTC. This translates into CASSVTQRNYEQYF.

CDR3 amino acids: CASSPTHGRNQPQHF. The DNA for the CDR3 is TGCGCCAGCAGCCCTACTCATGGGCGCAATCAGCCCCAGCATTTT. This chain joins TRBV4-3 and TRBJ1-5; D remains unclear. CDR1 LGHNA and CDR2 YSLEER come from the germline V gene. The CDR3 contains 15 residues. The V end lost 4 bases, the J end lost 2 bases, and 12 bases lay between the germline ends.

DNA for the CDR3: TGTGCCAGCAGCCAGGCGGGACAGGGGACAGATACGCAGTATTTT. This translates into CASSQAGQGTDTQYF. The genes are TRBV6-5 and TRBJ2-3, with 10 positions matching TRBD1. V dropped 6 bases and J dropped 3; count of bases not matched to a gene: 6. The germline gives CDR1 MNHEY, CDR2 SVGAGI. This CDR3 region has 15 residues.

The chain uses TRBV2 and TRBJ2-1, with D possibly being TRBD1 (5 bases). The CDR3 runs to 17 residues. The V end was cut by 2 bases, the J end by 6 bases, with 20 bases between. From germline, CDR1 is SNHLY and CDR2 FYNNEI. The CDR3 protein is CASSERLPRGWGNEQFF. As DNA, the CDR3 is TGTGCCAGCAGTGAAAGGCTACCTAGGGGATGGGGCAATGAGCAGTTCTTC.

The chain employs TRBV6-1 and TRBJ2-7; no clear D. This CDR3 is built from 13 residues. Germline V CDR1 and CDR2: MNHNS, SASEGT. V was shortened by 5 bases and J by 2 bases, with 10 bases between the two germline ends. CDR3 protein: CASSLAVTYEQYF. CDR3 coding DNA: TGTGCCAGCAGTTTGGCGGTTACCTACGAGCAGTACTTC.

The chain links TRBV30 to TRBJ1-1; TRBD1 agrees at 7 bases. CDR1 GTSNPN and CDR2 SVGIG come from the germline V gene (reference sequence). This CDR3 contains 16 residues. The V segment lost 8 bases and the J segment 6 bases; nucleotides outside the gene matches: 21. The CDR3 protein is CALPRAGGISFAEAFF. CDR3 nucleotide sequence: TGTGCCCTCCCACGGGCAGGGGGGATTTCGTTTGCTGAAGCTTTCTTT.

The chain links TRBV14 to TRBJ2-5; D ambiguous. The CDR3 runs 12 residues. Germline V gene lookup returns CDR1 SGHDN and CDR2 FVKESK. Deletions cut 0 bases from V and 7 bases from J, with 6 bases between. CDR3 sequence reads: CASSQEMRTQYF. The CDR3 DNA reads as TGTGCCAGCAGCCAAGAAATGAGGACCCAGTACTTC.

The V call is TRBV19, the J call TRBJ1-3; tentatively, D is TRBD1 (5 bases). Per germline, CDR1 LNHDA and CDR2 SQIVND (reference sequence). The CDR3 loop spans 16 amino acids. Trimming left V 2 bases short and J 4 bases short, with 15 bases between. The CDR3 loop reads CASSISQVRSGNTIYF. The CDR3, as DNA: TGTGCCAGTAGTATATCACAGGTCCGATCCGGAAACACCATATATTTT.